This is a list of T cell receptor beta chains from one sample in a study of molecular identifiers for immune sequencing clone quantification. Each CDR3 protein is one row after TCRdb ran MiXCR on the PCR reads. The sample carries under 600,000 distinct CDR3 sequences, about 22% recorded once. The sequenced sample was naive CD8+ T cells from blood, with Jurkat cell RNA spiked in. The origin of the receptors is a human donor in good health. Some libraries in this study had Jurkat cell RNA spiked in. The CDR3 runs from the conserved cysteine through the conserved F or W. The D gene is left open where the match is weak. Rows give clone size only sometimes, using once, few, many, or a class for an expanded clone.

>TRBV27|.|TRBJ2-3|.
TGTGCCAGCGGACCGCGTTTCATAGATACGCAGTATTTT
CASGPRFIDTQYF
>TRBV28|TRBD1|TRBJ2-5|many
TGTGCCAGCAGTTTGGGGACAGGCGACCTGACCCAGTACTTC
CASSLGTGDLTQYF
>TRBV19|.|TRBJ2-6|.
TGTGCCCCCGTGGGGGGACTTGGGGCCAACGTCCTGACTTTC
CAPVGGLGANVLTF
>TRBV19|TRBD1|TRBJ2-1|.
TGTGCCAGTAGCAAACAGGGGGACAATGAGCAGTTCTTC
CASSKQGDNEQFF
>TRBV4-1|TRBD1|TRBJ2-4|few
TGCGCCAGCAGCCAAGAGACAGGGGTAAATTGGAACATTCAGTACTTC
CASSQETGVNWNIQYF
>TRBV19|TRBD1|TRBJ2-7|many
TGTGCCAGTAGTGCGCCGGGACAGGAACTCTACGAGCAGTACTTC
CASSAPGQELYEQYF
>TRBV4-1|TRBD1|TRBJ1-1|.
TGCGCCAGCAGCCAACAACAGGGGTCGGGCACTGAAGCTTTCTTT
CASSQQQGSGTEAFF
>TRBV27|.|TRBJ2-5|many
TGTGCCAGCAGTTTAATAGGCCCCCAAGAGACCCAGTACTTC
CASSLIGPQETQYF
>TRBV6-5|.|TRBJ1-3|few
TGTGCCAGCAGTTACTCGAGTACACCTGGAAACACCATATATTTT
CASSYSSTPGNTIYF
>TRBV27|.|TRBJ1-5|.
TGTGCCAGCCGAGAGAGAGTGGATAGCAATCAGCCCCAGCATTTT
CASRERVDSNQPQHF
>TRBV7-6|.|TRBJ1-6|few
TGTGCCAGCAGCCCGACGGGCTCCTATAATTCACCCCTCCACTTT
CASSPTGSYNSPLHF
>TRBV11-2|.|TRBJ1-1|few
TGTGCCAGCAGCTTAGGAATGGGTTACACTGAAGCTTTCTTT
CASSLGMGYTEAFF
>TRBV3-1|.|TRBJ2-3|few
TGTGCCAGCAGCCAAGAGGATGCAGATACGCAGTATTTT
CASSQEDADTQYF
>TRBV7-2|.|TRBJ1-1|many
TGTGCCAGCAGCCTCCGGGGGGCTGAAGCTTTCTTT
CASSLRGAEAFF
>TRBV18|.|TRBJ1-1|.
TGTGCCAGCTCCGGGGGCTTAGGAGGGGAGGTGAGAGAAGCTTTCTTT
CASSGGLGGEVREAFF
>TRBV29-1|TRBD2|TRBJ2-2|many
TGCAGCGTCGCTACTAGCGGTGCGAACACCGGGGAGCTGTTTTTT
CSVATSGANTGELFF
>TRBV7-9|TRBD2|TRBJ2-7|many
TGTGCCAGCAGCTCCACTAGCGGGGGTGGCAACGAGCAGTACTTC
CASSSTSGGGNEQYF
>TRBV7-9|.|TRBJ2-7|many
TGTGCCAGCAGCCCGCTTGGCAGGGCGGACGAGCAGTACTTC
CASSPLGRADEQYF
>TRBV24-1|TRBD2|TRBJ2-3|once
TGTGCCACCAGTGACGACCTCACTAGCGGGGACACAGACACGCAGTATTTT
CATSDDLTSGDTDTQYF
>TRBV19|.|TRBJ1-1|many
TGTGCCAGTACCCCTCTCGTGGTCCCGGACACTGAAGCTTTCTTT
CASTPLVVPDTEAFF
>TRBV6-2/TRBV6-3|TRBD2|TRBJ2-7|.
TGTGCCAGCAGTTACATGGCTAGCGGGAGAGGGCGCGTGCAGTACTTC
CASSYMASGRGRVQYF
>TRBV5-6|TRBD1|TRBJ1-2|.
TGTGCCAGCAGCTCGGAGCTGGACAGGGTACGTGGTGGCTACACCTTC
CASSSELDRVRGGYTF
>TRBV9|TRBD1|TRBJ2-3|few
TGTGCCAGCAGCCCAGGAGGACAGGGACCCACAGATACGCAGTATTTT
CASSPGGQGPTDTQYF
>TRBV14|.|TRBJ2-7|many
TGTGCCAGCAGCCCTACAAGACAGCACTCCTACGAGCAGTACTTC
CASSPTRQHSYEQYF
>TRBV30|TRBD1|TRBJ2-5|.
TGTGCCTGGGGATTAGGACAGGGGGAGGAGACCCAGTACTTC
CAWGLGQGEETQYF
>TRBV27|.|TRBJ2-5|few
TGTGCCAGCAGTTTACTGGACAGTCTCGAGACCCAGTACTTC
CASSLLDSLETQYF
>TRBV4-3|TRBD2|TRBJ2-7|few
TGCGCCAGCAGCCAAGAGCCCTTATTAGCGGGAGGCGTAACTTACGAGCAGTACTTC
CASSQEPLLAGGVTYEQYF
>TRBV3-1|.|TRBJ2-5|few
TGTGCCAGCAGCCCTATCGGGAATAGGGAAGAGACCCAGTACTTC
CASSPIGNREETQYF
>TRBV7-2|.|TRBJ2-3|many
TGTGCCAGCCACGCAGGGCACGTCCCGGATACGCAGTATTTT
CASHAGHVPDTQYF
>TRBV27|.|TRBJ1-5|few
TGTGCCAGCAGACTTACAGGGTATAGCAATCAGCCCCAGCATTTT
CASRLTGYSNQPQHF
>TRBV25-1|.|TRBJ2-1|few
TGTGCCAGCAGTGAATTGAGTACGACGGACAATGAGCAGTTCTTC
CASSELSTTDNEQFF
>TRBV5-4|.|TRBJ1-3|.
TGTGCCAGCAGCCAACCCGGACATCCTGGAAACACCATATATTTT
CASSQPGHPGNTIYF
>TRBV28|.|TRBJ1-5|many
TGTGCCAGCAGCCTAGGGCATCAGCCCCAGCATTTT
CASSLGHQPQHF
>TRBV7-6|TRBD1|TRBJ1-1|.
TGTGCCAGCAGCCCGACGACAGGGGGGTACACTGAAGCTTTCTTT
CASSPTTGGYTEAFF
>TRBV19|.|TRBJ1-4|many
TGTGCCAGTACATCGGGAAGTGAAAAACTGTTTTTT
CASTSGSEKLFF
>TRBV20-1|TRBD2|TRBJ2-7|many
TGCAGTGCTAGAGATCAGGCTAGCGGCTTGGGGGAGCAGTACTTC
CSARDQASGLGEQYF
>TRBV2|TRBD1|TRBJ1-5|.
TGTGCCAGCAGATCCGGGACAGGGATCAATCAGCCCCAGCATTTT
CASRSGTGINQPQHF
>TRBV6-2/TRBV6-3|.|TRBJ2-7|.
TGTGCCAGCAGGATCTCCTCCTACGAGCAGTACTTC
CASRISSYEQYF
>TRBV24-1|.|TRBJ2-3|many
TGTGCCACCAGTGAAATGGACAGCAACACAGATACGCAGTATTTT
CATSEMDSNTDTQYF
>TRBV6-2/TRBV6-3|.|TRBJ1-5|many
TGTGCCAGCAGTTTTTGGGAGGACTATAGCAATCAGCCCCAGCATTTT
CASSFWEDYSNQPQHF
>TRBV29-1|.|TRBJ1-5|many
TGCAGCGTTGAAGATCTTTTGGGGTCTAGGGGCAATCAGCCCCAGCATTTT
CSVEDLLGSRGNQPQHF
>TRBV20-1|.|TRBJ1-5|many
TGCAGTGCTACAGGGGACAATCAGCCCCAGCATTTT
CSATGDNQPQHF
>TRBV2|.|TRBJ1-1|few
TGTGCCAGCAGTGAACGGGCAGGCAGCACTGAAGCTTTCTTT
CASSERAGSTEAFF
>TRBV7-9|.|TRBJ2-1|few
TGTGCCAGCAGCTTAGAGTCAAACAATGAGCAGTTCTTC
CASSLESNNEQFF
>TRBV7-3|TRBD1|TRBJ2-5|few
TGTGCCAGCAGCTTATTGGTTCGGGACAGGGACGTGGAGACCCAGTACTTC
CASSLLVRDRDVETQYF